In this sample, the clone carrying this T cell receptor (beta chain) turned up once. The CDR3 totals 13 residues. Germline CDR1 reads SGHTA; CDR2 reads FQGNSA. Trimming took off 8 bases at V and 0 bases at J, with 8 bases between the two ends. In the original workflow: Quantification of nucleated cells was approximated via reference gene primer amplification. Profiled with immunoSEQ multiplex PCR; TCRdb holds only in-frame clones, not every one. The DNA was the basis for D and trimming; V, J and clone size are from that table. Of fewer than 85,000 clones in the sample, around 80% were seen once. This sample is drawn from a study of blood T cell repertoires in COVID-19. Study background: Sites in the United States, Italy and Spain provided acute and convalescent COVID-19 samples. PBMCs, B-cell-depleted T cells, or T cells provided the cDNA or gDNA that made up the material.

The material sequenced was peripheral blood. The chain employs TRBV7-2 and TRBJ1-5, with D unclear. The clonotype comes from a man in his fifties or sixties with active or convalescent COVID-19. This CDR3 is CASGEFSNQPQHF. DNA of the CDR3: TGTGCCAGCGGGGAGTTTAGCAATCAGCCCCAGCATTTT.